This TCR beta chain was found in a study of tissue T cells after allogeneic stem cell transplantation. Notes on the study in general: Motif-based clustering found tissue-specific repertoire signatures shared across patients, though few clones were shared. Only a limited share of tissue TCRs appeared in blood or spleen.

Germline CDR1 and CDR2: DFQATT and SNEGSKA (reference sequence). V lost 3 bases and J lost 5, with 7 bases in between. The CDR3 consists of 11 residues. Sequencing of TCRbeta CDR3 at survey depth gave sequences and template counts. The data were produced by immunoSEQ multiplex PCR, yet TCRdb's version contains in-frame clones alone and is incomplete. The table shows just over 9,000 clones, with about 56% occurring only once. Points on this clone: Its antigen is still unknown.

This sequence joins TRBV20-1 and TRBJ2-5; D unresolved. This sample comprised tissue from the jejunum, obtained at autopsy. The clonotype comes from a female donor of 60 years or more with lung cancer. CDR3 in amino acids: CSARSDETQYF. The CDR3 DNA sequence: TGCAGTGCTAGGAGCGACGAGACCCAGTACTTC.